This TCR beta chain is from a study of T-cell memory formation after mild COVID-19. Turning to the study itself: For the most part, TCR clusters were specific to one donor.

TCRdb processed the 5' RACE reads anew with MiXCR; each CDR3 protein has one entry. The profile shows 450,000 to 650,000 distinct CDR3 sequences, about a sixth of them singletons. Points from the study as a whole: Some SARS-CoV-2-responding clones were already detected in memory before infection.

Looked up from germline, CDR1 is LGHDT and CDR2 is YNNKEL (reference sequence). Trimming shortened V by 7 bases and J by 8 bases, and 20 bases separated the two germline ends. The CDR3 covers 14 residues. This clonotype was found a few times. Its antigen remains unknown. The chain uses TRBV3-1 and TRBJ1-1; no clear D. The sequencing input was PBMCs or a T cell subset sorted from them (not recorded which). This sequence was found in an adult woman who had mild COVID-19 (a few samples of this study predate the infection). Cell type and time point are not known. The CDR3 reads CASTLNPIQGEAFF. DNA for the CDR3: TGTGCCAGCACCCTGAACCCCATTCAAGGGGAAGCTTTCTTT.